This T cell receptor beta chain was recorded in a study of blood T cell repertoires in COVID-19. The method was immunoSEQ multiplex PCR; TCRdb's version includes in-frame clones alone and lacks a portion of them. Among under 250,000 clones, about nine tenths were seen once, and the ten largest hold 0.55% to 0.75%. The clonotype originates from a man aged 35 to 55 with acute or convalescent COVID-19. Sequences were obtained from peripheral blood.

The CDR3 region has the DNA TGTGCCAGCAGCTTGGGACTAGCGGTAAATGAGCAGTTCTTC. It encodes CASSLGLAVNEQFF. The chain uses TRBV5-4 and TRBJ2-1, with TRBD2 matching over 9 bases. The CDR3 runs to 14 residues. Per the germline V gene, CDR1 is SGHNT and CDR2 is YYREEE (reference sequence). The J segment lost 7 bases and the V segment lost 0 bases, leaving 2 bases of the junction unmatched.